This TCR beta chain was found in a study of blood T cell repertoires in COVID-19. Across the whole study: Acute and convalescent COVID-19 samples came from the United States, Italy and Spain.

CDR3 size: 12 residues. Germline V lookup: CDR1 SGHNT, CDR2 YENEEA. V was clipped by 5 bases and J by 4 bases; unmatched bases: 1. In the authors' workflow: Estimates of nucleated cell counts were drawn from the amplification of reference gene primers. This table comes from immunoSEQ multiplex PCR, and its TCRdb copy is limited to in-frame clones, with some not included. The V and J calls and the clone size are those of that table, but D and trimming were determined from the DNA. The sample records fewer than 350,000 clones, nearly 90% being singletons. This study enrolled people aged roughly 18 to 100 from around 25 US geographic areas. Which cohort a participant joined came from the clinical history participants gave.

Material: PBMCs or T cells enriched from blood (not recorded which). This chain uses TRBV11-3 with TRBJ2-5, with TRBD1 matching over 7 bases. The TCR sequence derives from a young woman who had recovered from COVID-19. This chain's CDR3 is CASSTGAETQYF. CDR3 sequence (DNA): TGTGCCAGCAGCACAGGGGCAGAGACCCAGTACTTC.